The 30 T cell receptor beta chains below all came from one sample that was sequenced in a study of control samples from healthy donors and cancer patients. The data were produced by immunoSEQ multiplex PCR, yet TCRdb's version contains in-frame clones alone and is incomplete. The table shows about 89,000 clones, with roughly 84% occurring only once. The sequencing sample was made of blood. These receptors were obtained from a woman between 40 and 50 years old in good health.

This clone was observed a few times. The chain combines TRBV5-1 with TRBJ1-2; no firm D call. CDR3 length: 15 residues. Germline lookup yields CDR1 SGHRS and CDR2 YFSETQ. Trimming took off 0 bases at V and 5 bases at J, with 14 bases between the two ends. CDR3 nucleotides: TGCGCCAGCAGCTTGGGACGGGCCATTGATTATGGCTACACCTTC. This codes for CASSLGRAIDYGYTF.

This clone was picked up one time. The V and J genes are TRBV6-5 and TRBJ2-5, with TRBD1 as a possible D gene (5 bases). Trimming took off 4 bases at V and 1 base at J, with 7 bases between the two ends. Germline CDR1 and CDR2: MNHEY and SVGAGI. CDR3 length: 13 residues. The CDR3 here is CASSWGRQETQYF. In DNA, the CDR3 is TGTGCCAGCAGTTGGGGCCGCCAAGAGACCCAGTACTTC.

This rearrangement joins TRBV7-2 to TRBJ2-5; 8 bases line up with TRBD2. V lost 5 bases to trimming and J lost 3 bases; unmatched junction nucleotides: 5. Germline values: CDR1 SGHTA, CDR2 FQGNSA. This CDR3 comprises 14 residues. The CDR3: CASSQTSGEETQYF. Written as DNA, the CDR3 is TGTGCCAGCAGCCAAACTAGCGGAGAAGAGACCCAGTACTTC.

This clone was recorded only once. The V gene is TRBV20-1, the J gene TRBJ1-2; no clear D gene. In germline, CDR1 is DFQATT, CDR2 SNEGSKA (reference sequence). Trimming stripped 3 bases from V and 6 bases from J, with 8 bases between. The CDR3 is made up of 11 amino acids. In nucleotides, the CDR3 is TGCAGTGCTAGTAGCAGCAATGGCTACACCTTC. Its protein is CSASSSNGYTF.

This clone has a handful of counts. Additional DNA sequences in this sample encode the identical CDR3. The gene calls are TRBV7-9 and TRBJ1-1; TRBD1 is a possible D gene (5 bases). CDR1 and CDR2 from the germline V gene are SEHNR and FQNEAQ (reference sequence). This CDR3 comprises 15 residues. Trimming removed 1 base at V and 3 bases at J, with 12 bases between. CDR3 sequence (DNA): TGTGCCAGCAGCTTAGAGAGGGGAGGTGACACTGAAGCTTTCTTT. It codes for CASSLERGGDTEAFF.

The V gene is TRBV7-8, the J gene TRBJ2-7; no definite D call. CDR3 length equals 14 residues. The V end lost 5 bases, the J end lost 3 bases, and 14 bases lay between the germline ends. Germline CDR1 SGHVS, CDR2 FQNEAQ. Here the CDR3 reads CASSRSDPRYEQYF. Here the CDR3 DNA reads TGTGCCAGCAGCCGGAGCGACCCGCGCTACGAGCAGTACTTC. Variable domain in full (rest from reference TRBV7-8 and TRBJ2-7): GAGVSQSPRYKVAKRGQDVALRCDPISGHVSLFWYQQALGQGPEFLTYFQNEAQLDKSGLPSDRFFAERPEGSVSTLKIQRTQQEDSAVYLCASSRSDPRYEQYFGPGTRLTVT.

CDR3: CASSDGLAGDLTGELFF. The CDR3 DNA reads as TGTGCCAGCAGCGATGGACTAGCGGGGGATTTAACCGGGGAGCTGTTTTTT. The chain recombines TRBV9 with TRBJ2-2; 13 nucleotides agree with TRBD2. With 3 bases clipped from V and 5 bases from J, the junction kept 7 bases outside the gene matches. The length of the CDR3 is 17 residues. Germline assignment: CDR1 SGDLS and CDR2 YYNGEE.

This clone is medium-sized (0.01 to 0.1%) within its sample. This sample also contains other DNA sequences that code for the same CDR3. CDR3 sequence reads: CASIRDANTGELFF. The CDR3 DNA sequence: TGTGCCAGCATCAGGGACGCGAACACCGGGGAGCTGTTTTTT. The gene calls are TRBV2 and TRBJ2-2; either TRBD1 or TRBD2 may fit D (5 bases each). Germline lookup yields CDR1 SNHLY and CDR2 FYNNEI. V was shortened by 7 bases and J by 0 bases, with 9 bases between the two germline ends. The length of the CDR3 is 14 residues.

V gene TRBV9 combines with J gene TRBJ1-6; weak D call: TRBD1 (6 bases). The germline V gene encodes CDR1 SGDLS and CDR2 YYNGEE. V was cut by 4 bases and J by 8 bases, with 19 bases left in between. The CDR3 has 16 residues. CDR3 nucleotides: TGTGCCAGCAGCCAGGAAGTGGGGGCGCGTGATTCACCCCTCCACTTT. Residues: CASSQEVGARDSPLHF.

V is TRBV7-7 and J is TRBJ2-7; D gene unclear. The CDR3 sequence is 13 residues long. V lost 6 bases and J lost 4, with 13 bases in between. Germline CDR1 is SSHAT and CDR2 is FNYEAQ (reference sequence). The chain's CDR3 is CASSAAVGYEQYF. CDR3 nucleotide sequence: TGTGCCAGCAGTGCCGCGGTCGGTTACGAGCAGTACTTC.

The chain is built from TRBV24-1 and TRBJ2-5, with 8 bases lining up with TRBD1. The CDR3 contains 17 residues. Trimming took 3 bases from V and 4 from J; bases not matched to a gene: 12. CDR1 and CDR2 from the germline V gene are KGHDR and SFDVKD. CDR3 nucleotide sequence: TGTGCCACCAGTGATCCCGGGACAGGTGCTTCTGGAGAGACCCAGTACTTC. Translated: CATSDPGTGASGETQYF.

The rearrangement links TRBV5-4 to TRBJ2-1; a weak D match, TRBD2 (7 bases). From germline, CDR1 is SGHNT and CDR2 YYREEE (reference sequence). V dropped 5 bases and J dropped 0 bases, with 12 bases sitting between them. CDR3 length: 15 amino acids. The CDR3 reads CASSEGGGSYNEQFF. The CDR3 DNA is TGTGCCAGCAGTGAGGGGGGGGGCTCCTACAATGAGCAGTTCTTC.

The J gene is TRBJ2-1, the V gene TRBV6-2 or TRBV6-3, with 8 bases lining up with TRBD2. Germline V gene lookup returns CDR1 MNHEY and CDR2 SVGEGT. CDR3 length: 17 amino acids. V lost 2 bases to trimming and J lost 6 bases; unmatched junction nucleotides: 12. CDR3 sequence reads: CASSYGAGGPFGNEQFF. The DNA for the CDR3 is TGTGCCAGCAGTTACGGGGCGGGGGGCCCCTTCGGCAATGAGCAGTTCTTC.

This chain uses TRBV21-1 with TRBJ2-2; the table names TRBD1, a call not compared with the DNA. TRBV21-1 is described as a pseudogene. This CDR3 region has 17 residues. The CDR3 loop is CASSKGGQGIGTGELFF. In DNA, the CDR3 is TGTGCCAGCAGCAAAGGGGGGCAGGGGATTGGTACCGGGGAGCTGTTTTTT.

The CDR3 DNA is TGTGCCAGCAGTGCTCGACTAGCGGGGGATGATACGCAGTATTTT. Protein sequence: CASSARLAGDDTQYF. This chain connects TRBV2 to TRBJ2-3, with 12 bases lining up with TRBD2. V lost 4 bases to trimming and J lost 6 bases; unmatched junction nucleotides: 5. The length of the CDR3 is 15 residues. The germline V gene encodes CDR1 SNHLY and CDR2 FYNNEI.

The chain combines TRBV29-1 with TRBJ1-1; 9 bases map to TRBD1. V gave up 4 bases and J gave up 3 bases; unmatched junction bases: 6. The germline gives CDR1 SQVTM, CDR2 ANQGSEA. The CDR3 runs 14 residues. In DNA form, the CDR3 reads TGCAGCGTTGTGGGACAGGGAATGGACACTGAAGCTTTCTTT. Translating gives CSVVGQGMDTEAFF.

The rearrangement uses TRBV20-1 and TRBJ1-2, with D perhaps TRBD1 (5 bases). V lost 3 bases and J lost 6, with 17 bases in between. The germline gives CDR1 DFQATT, CDR2 SNEGSKA (reference sequence). The CDR3 has 14 amino acids. The CDR3 reads CSASSQIGAHGYTF. CDR3 sequence (DNA): TGCAGTGCTAGTTCCCAAATAGGGGCCCATGGCTACACCTTC.

V usage is TRBV5-3 and J usage is TRBJ1-1, with a possible D match to TRBD1 (5 bases). TRBV5-3 is placed among ORFs of uncertain function. V shed 4 bases and J shed 1 base, with 11 bases lying between them. The length of the CDR3 is 14 residues. The CDR3 is CARSTGTPNTEAFF. The CDR3 region has the DNA TGTGCCAGAAGCACCGGGACCCCGAACACTGAAGCTTTCTTT.

The chain employs TRBV10-3 and TRBJ1-3; no reliable D call. The germline V gene has CDR1 ENHRY and CDR2 SYGVKD. The CDR3 covers 12 residues. Trimming removed 10 bases at V and 8 bases at J, with 15 bases between. In nucleotides, the CDR3 is TGTGCCACTGGTCTACGGATGGACACCATATATTTT. This gives the protein CATGLRMDTIYF.

Only one count was recorded for this clone. The CDR3: CSASAAISYRDRDQETQYF. In nucleotides, the CDR3 is TGCAGTGCTAGTGCCGCCATCTCCTACCGGGACAGGGATCAAGAGACCCAGTACTTC. The chain couples TRBV20-1 to TRBJ2-5; 9 nucleotides agree with TRBD1. The CDR3 has 19 amino acids. Looked up from germline, CDR1 is DFQATT and CDR2 is SNEGSKA (reference sequence). The V gene end was trimmed by 3 bases and the J gene end by 2 bases; junction bases not matched to a gene: 19.

This clone has only a few counts. CDR3 loop: CACSGTGGYNEQFF. CDR3 in DNA: TGTGCCTGTTCCGGGACAGGGGGCTACAATGAGCAGTTCTTC. This sequence joins TRBV30 and TRBJ2-1, with 11 bases that match TRBD1. Germline V gives CDR1 GTSNPN, CDR2 SVGIG (reference sequence). V shed 6 bases and J 3 bases; nucleotides not matched to a gene: 4. The CDR3 contains 14 residues.

The sample holds a few counts of this clone. The V call is TRBV12-3 or TRBV12-4, the J call TRBJ2-1, with D maybe TRBD1 (5 bases). With 3 bases removed from V and 2 bases from J, the gap between germline ends came to 5 bases. This CDR3 is built from 13 residues. The CDR3 protein is CASSLDTYNEQFF. The DNA for the CDR3 is TGTGCCAGCAGTTTGGACACCTACAATGAGCAGTTCTTC.

This clone was recorded a few times. The chain recombines TRBV20-1 with TRBJ2-7, with 7 nucleotides matching TRBD1. The CDR3 runs to 14 residues. CDR1 DFQATT and CDR2 SNEGSKA come from the germline V gene (reference sequence). The V gene end was trimmed by 3 bases and the J gene end by 2 bases; junction bases not matched to a gene: 7. As DNA, the CDR3 is TGCAGTGCTAGTGGACAGGCTACAACCTACGAGCAGTACTTC. It translates to CSASGQATTYEQYF.

The chain has TRBV5-8 and TRBJ2-1; either TRBD1 or TRBD2 may supply D (6 bases each). The CDR3 loop spans 16 amino acids. The V gene lost 2 bases and the J gene lost 7 bases, with 19 bases spanning the gap. Germline V gene sequence: CDR1 SGHTS, CDR2 YDEGEE. The CDR3 sequence is CASSLVLVGGRNEQFF. CDR3 bases: TGTGCCAGCAGCTTAGTCCTAGTAGGGGGGCGGAATGAGCAGTTCTTC.

This rearrangement joins TRBV5-6 to TRBJ1-1; D unresolved. The germline V and J ends were trimmed by 0 bases and 5 bases, with 2 bases remaining between them. This CDR3 has 11 residues. Germline loops: CDR1 SGHDT, CDR2 YYEEEE. DNA of the CDR3: TGTGCCAGCAGCTTGGCTACTGAAGCTTTCTTT. Protein: CASSLATEAFF.

V gene TRBV2 combines with J gene TRBJ2-7; perhaps TRBD1 as D (5 bases). CDR3 length: 12 amino acids. Trimming removed 6 bases at V and 3 bases at J, with 9 bases between. CDR1 is SNHLY and CDR2 is FYNNEI in the germline V gene. The CDR3 protein is CASSRQGYEQYF. The CDR3 DNA reads TGTGCCAGCAGCCGGCAGGGCTACGAGCAGTACTTC.

Only one count was recorded for this clone. V gene TRBV6-2 or TRBV6-3 combines with J gene TRBJ2-7; D gene unclear. V lost 6 bases and J lost 3, with 12 bases in between. This CDR3 contains 13 residues. Germline V lookup: CDR1 MNHEY, CDR2 SVGEGT. CDR3 nucleotide sequence: TGTGCCAGCAGCGACTCTTTCTTCTACGAGCAGTACTTC. As protein: CASSDSFFYEQYF.

With regard to this clone: The sample holds other DNA sequences that translate to the same CDR3. The chain links TRBV3-1 (or the pseudogene TRBV3-2) to TRBJ2-7; no firm D call. Germline values: CDR1 LGHDT, CDR2 YNNKEL (reference sequence). Trimming took 3 bases from V and 4 from J, leaving 4 bases between them. This CDR3 spans 11 amino acids. CDR3 protein: CASSQAYEQYF. The CDR3 DNA follows: TGTGCCAGCAGCCAGGCTTACGAGCAGTACTTC.

This rearrangement joins TRBV13 to TRBJ2-7; 8 bases fit TRBD1. V lost 5 bases, J lost 6 bases, and 3 bases stayed unmatched. Germline loops: CDR1 PRHDT, CDR2 FYEKMQ (reference sequence). The CDR3 runs 12 residues. Written as DNA, the CDR3 is TGTGCCAGCAGCCCACAGGGGGGCGAGCAGTACTTC. As protein: CASSPQGGEQYF.

The chain joins TRBV19 to TRBJ1-6; D unclear. The CDR3 extends over 16 amino acids. Germline V gives CDR1 LNHDA, CDR2 SQIVND (reference sequence). Trimming took 5 bases from V and 7 from J, leaving 18 bases between them. CDR3 nucleotide sequence: TGTGCCAGTAGTTCTCCAACGGGAAGTCGGAATTCACCCCTCCACTTT. Its translation: CASSSPTGSRNSPLHF. The variable domain in full, completed from reference TRBV19 and TRBJ1-6, reads DGGITQSPKYLFRKEGQNVTLSCEQNLNHDAMYWYRQDPGQGLRLIYYSQIVNDFQKGDIAEGYSVSREKKESFPLTVTSAQKNPTAFYLCASSSPTGSRNSPLHFGNGTRLTVT.